These 5 T cell receptor beta chains were sequenced from one sample in a study of CD8+CD57+ T cells in acquired aplastic anemia. TCR beta VDJ and CDR3 were profiled, and genomic DNA was the template. TCRdb reprocessed the reads via MiXCR and lists one record per CDR3 protein. Of some 220,000 distinct CDR3 sequences listed, 30% to 40% were seen once; the top ten hold 1% to 1.3%. The sequenced material came from sorted CD4+, CD8+, or CD8+CD57+ T cells (not recorded which) from PBMCs. These receptors all stem from a human donor in good health, serving as a control.

This clonotype was counted many times. The chain combines TRBV19 with TRBJ2-3, with 12 nucleotides matching TRBD2. The CDR3 is 16 residues long. Losses at the gene ends were 5 bases for V and 4 bases for J; bases not matched to a gene: 7. Looked up from germline, CDR1 is LNHDA and CDR2 is SQIVND (reference sequence). CDR3 region: CASSDRPSGGADTQYF. The CDR3 DNA sequence: TGTGCCAGTAGTGACAGACCTAGCGGGGGGGCAGATACGCAGTATTTT. Using reference TRBV19 and TRBJ2-3 for the parts outside the CDR3, the full variable domain is DGGITQSPKYLFRKEGQNVTLSCEQNLNHDAMYWYRQDPGQGLRLIYYSQIVNDFQKGDIAEGYSVSREKKESFPLTVTSAQKNPTAFYLCASSDRPSGGADTQYFGPGTRLTVL.

This chain connects TRBV27 to TRBJ1-2; D perhaps matches TRBD1 (5 bases). V lost 3 bases and J 6 bases, leaving 20 bases between the germline ends. This CDR3 is built from 16 residues. Germline values: CDR1 MNHEY, CDR2 SMNVEV (reference sequence). CDR3: CASSFTNPGRGNGYTF. DNA for the CDR3: TGTGCCAGCAGTTTTACTAATCCGGGACGTGGAAATGGCTACACCTTC.

This clonotype has ten or more counts. This chain connects TRBV19 to TRBJ1-3; no firm D call. Looked up from germline, CDR1 is LNHDA and CDR2 is SQIVND (reference sequence). The V end lost 5 bases, the J end lost 3 bases, and 14 bases lay between the germline ends. The CDR3 extends over 15 amino acids. As DNA, the CDR3 is TGTGCCAGTAGTCCCCGAACAGAAATTGGAAACACCATATATTTT. Its translation: CASSPRTEIGNTIYF.

The chain joins TRBV24-1 to TRBJ1-5; D is unclear. The CDR3 consists of 14 residues. The V and J ends lost 1 base and 4 bases respectively, with 7 bases between them. Germline V gene sequence: CDR1 KGHDR, CDR2 SFDVKD. The CDR3 DNA sequence: TGTGCCACCAGTGATTTTCAGACTAATCAGCCCCAGCATTTT. It yields the protein CATSDFQTNQPQHF.

This clonotype showed up many times. The gene calls are TRBV7-8 and TRBJ2-3; D gene uncertain. The CDR3 is 12 residues long. Deletions cut 10 bases from V and 2 bases from J, with 10 bases between. Germline lookup yields CDR1 SGHVS and CDR2 FQNEAQ. The CDR3 spells CATTLDTDTQYF. As DNA, the CDR3 is TGTGCCACCACCCTGGACACAGATACGCAGTATTTT.